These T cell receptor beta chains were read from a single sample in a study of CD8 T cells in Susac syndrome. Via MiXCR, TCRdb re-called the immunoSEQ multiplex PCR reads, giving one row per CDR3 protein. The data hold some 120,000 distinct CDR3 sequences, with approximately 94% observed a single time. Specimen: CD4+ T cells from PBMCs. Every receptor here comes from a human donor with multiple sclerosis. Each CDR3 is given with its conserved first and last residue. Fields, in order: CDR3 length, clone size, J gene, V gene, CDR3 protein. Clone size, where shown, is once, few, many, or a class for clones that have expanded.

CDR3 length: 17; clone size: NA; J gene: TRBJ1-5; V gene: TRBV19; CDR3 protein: CATSGGTGTISNQPQHF
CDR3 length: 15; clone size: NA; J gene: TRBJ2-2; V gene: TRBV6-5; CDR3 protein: CASQTRDRYGGELFF
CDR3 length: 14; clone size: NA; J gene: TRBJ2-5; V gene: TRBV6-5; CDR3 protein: CASSSPRTEETQYF
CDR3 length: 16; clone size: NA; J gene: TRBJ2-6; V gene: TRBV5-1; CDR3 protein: CASSQQGAAGANVLTF
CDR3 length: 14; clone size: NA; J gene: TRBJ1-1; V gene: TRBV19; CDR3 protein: CASSRQGPNTEAFF
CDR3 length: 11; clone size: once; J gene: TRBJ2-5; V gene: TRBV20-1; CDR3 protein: CSARQLETQYF
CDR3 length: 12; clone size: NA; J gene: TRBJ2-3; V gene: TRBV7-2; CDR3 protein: CASSLYTDTQYF
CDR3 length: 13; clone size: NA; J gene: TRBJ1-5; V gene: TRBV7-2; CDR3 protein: CASSVHRDQPQHF
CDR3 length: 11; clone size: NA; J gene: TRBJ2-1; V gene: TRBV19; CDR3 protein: CASSIGVARFF
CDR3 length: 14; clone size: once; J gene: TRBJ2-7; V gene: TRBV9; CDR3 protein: CASSVGVGVGEQYF
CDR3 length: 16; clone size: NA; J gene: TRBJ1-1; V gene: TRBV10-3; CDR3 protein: CAISEPRTGAYTEAFF
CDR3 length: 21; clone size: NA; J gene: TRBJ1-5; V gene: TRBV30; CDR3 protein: CAWSDGLMRRGLRSSNQPQHF
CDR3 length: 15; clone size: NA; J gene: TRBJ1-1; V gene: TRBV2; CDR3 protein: CASSEMGPYGAEAFF
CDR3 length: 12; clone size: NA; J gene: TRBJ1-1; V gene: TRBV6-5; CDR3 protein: CASRRTGEGAFF
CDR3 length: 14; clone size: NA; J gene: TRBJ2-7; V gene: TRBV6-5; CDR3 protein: CASTRTALTYEQYF
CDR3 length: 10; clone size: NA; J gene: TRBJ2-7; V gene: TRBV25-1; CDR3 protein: CASSGGEQYF
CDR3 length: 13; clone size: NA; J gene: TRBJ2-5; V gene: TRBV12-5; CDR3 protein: CASGLDRIKTQYF
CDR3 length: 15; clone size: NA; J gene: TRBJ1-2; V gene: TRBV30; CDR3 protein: CAWTGQGARNYGYTF
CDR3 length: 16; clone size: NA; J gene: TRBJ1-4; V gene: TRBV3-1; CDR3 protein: CASSQGGTGLEEKLFF
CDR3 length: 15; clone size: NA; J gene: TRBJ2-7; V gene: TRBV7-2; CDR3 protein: CASNSRAGISYEQYF
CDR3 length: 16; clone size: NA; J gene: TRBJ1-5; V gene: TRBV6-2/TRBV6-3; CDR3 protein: CASSRSRQGYNQPQHF
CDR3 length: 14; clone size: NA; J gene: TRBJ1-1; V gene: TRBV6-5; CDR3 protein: CASSLVIAGSGAFF
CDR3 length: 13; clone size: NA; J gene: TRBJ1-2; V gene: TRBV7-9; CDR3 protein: CASSPDRADGYTF
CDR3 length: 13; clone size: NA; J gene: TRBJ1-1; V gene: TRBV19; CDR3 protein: CASSIRANTEAFF
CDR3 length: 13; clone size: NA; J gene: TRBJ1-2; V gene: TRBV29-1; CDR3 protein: CSVEGSLDYGYTF
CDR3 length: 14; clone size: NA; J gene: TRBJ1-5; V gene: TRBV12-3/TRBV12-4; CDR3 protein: CASSRFNRNQPQHF
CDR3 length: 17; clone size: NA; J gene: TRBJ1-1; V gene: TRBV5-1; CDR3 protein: CASSLGQGFLGGTEAFF
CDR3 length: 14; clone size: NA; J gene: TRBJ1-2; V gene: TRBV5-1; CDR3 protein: CASSNEGRGASYTF
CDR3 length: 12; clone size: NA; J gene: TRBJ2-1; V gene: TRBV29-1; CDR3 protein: CSVQVSYNEQFF
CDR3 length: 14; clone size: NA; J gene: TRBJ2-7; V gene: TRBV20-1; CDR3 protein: CSALRRASTYEQYF
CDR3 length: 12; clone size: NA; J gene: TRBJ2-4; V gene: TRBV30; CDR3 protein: CAWSINENIQYF
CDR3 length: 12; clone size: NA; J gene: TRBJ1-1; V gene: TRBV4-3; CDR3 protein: CASSQMGGGAFF
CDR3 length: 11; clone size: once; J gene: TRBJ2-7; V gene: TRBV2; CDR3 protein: CASSDPDEQYF
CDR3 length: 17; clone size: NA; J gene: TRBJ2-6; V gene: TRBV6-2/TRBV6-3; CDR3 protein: CASSTQAFGSGANVLTF
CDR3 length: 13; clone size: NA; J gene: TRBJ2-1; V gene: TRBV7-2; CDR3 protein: CASSLGLTNEQFF
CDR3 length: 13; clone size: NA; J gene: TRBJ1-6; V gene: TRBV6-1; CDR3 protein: CASSEQSGDPLHF
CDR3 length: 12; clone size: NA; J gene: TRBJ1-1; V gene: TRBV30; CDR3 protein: CACRDRATEAFF
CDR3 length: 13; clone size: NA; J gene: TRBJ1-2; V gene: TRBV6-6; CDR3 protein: CASSYGGGYGYTF
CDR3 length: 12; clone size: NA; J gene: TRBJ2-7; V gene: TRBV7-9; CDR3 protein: CASSFMVYEQYF
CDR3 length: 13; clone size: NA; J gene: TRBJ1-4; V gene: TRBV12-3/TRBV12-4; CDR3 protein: CASSSQGTGKLFF
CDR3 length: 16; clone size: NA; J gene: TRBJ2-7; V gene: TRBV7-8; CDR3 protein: CASSLGVTGGGYEQYF
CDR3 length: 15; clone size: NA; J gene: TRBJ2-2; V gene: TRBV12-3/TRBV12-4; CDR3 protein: CASSIGTLPSGELFF